The 20 T cell receptor beta chains given below trace back to one sample, sequenced in a study of blood T cell dynamics during melanoma immunotherapy. The assay was immunoSEQ multiplex PCR, and TCRdb's table has in-frame clones only and misses some. This repertoire shows thousands of clones, roughly 84% found once; its top ten account for about a sixth. Sample time point: pre-treatment baseline. Sequencing was performed on blood, taken from a patient treated with checkpoint blockade. These receptors all stem from a human donor with melanoma.

J is TRBJ2-7 and V is TRBV28, with D uncertain. The germline CDR1 and CDR2 sequences are MDHEN and SYDVKM. V was clipped by 5 bases and J by 8 bases, with 16 bases between them. There are 13 residues in the CDR3. The CDR3 sequence: CASSPIAERKQYF. The DNA of the CDR3 is TGTGCCAGCAGTCCCATCGCAGAGAGGAAGCAGTACTTC.

This clone has just one count. The V gene is TRBV19, the J gene TRBJ1-5; TRBD1 is a possible D gene (5 bases). The germline CDR1 and CDR2 sequences are LNHDA and SQIVND (reference sequence). Trimming left V 7 bases short and J 0 bases short, with 13 bases between. The length of the CDR3 is 15 residues. Here the CDR3 DNA reads TGTGCCAGTACTATGGGGACGGGTAGCAATCAGCCCCAGCATTTT. Encoded protein: CASTMGTGSNQPQHF. Full variable domain (outside the CDR3, taken from reference TRBV19 and TRBJ1-5): DGGITQSPKYLFRKEGQNVTLSCEQNLNHDAMYWYRQDPGQGLRLIYYSQIVNDFQKGDIAEGYSVSREKKESFPLTVTSAQKNPTAFYLCASTMGTGSNQPQHFGDGTRLSIL.

The V and J genes are TRBV27 and TRBJ2-5; D may be TRBD1 (6 bases). Germline lookup yields CDR1 MNHEY and CDR2 SMNVEV (reference sequence). V lost 6 bases and J 11 bases, leaving 16 bases between the germline ends. This CDR3 region has 12 residues. The chain's CDR3 is CASRPGVGEQYF. CDR3 coding DNA: TGTGCCAGCAGGCCAGGGGTGGGGGAGCAGTACTTC.

This clone appeared a single time. V and J are TRBV7-2 and TRBJ1-2, with 9 positions matching TRBD1. There are 15 residues in the CDR3. Germline V lookup: CDR1 SGHTA, CDR2 FQGNSA. The trim removed 2 bases at V and 5 bases at J, leaving 6 bases unmatched. The CDR3 here is CASSLFTGGDYGYTF. CDR3 DNA sequence: TGTGCCAGCAGCTTATTTACAGGGGGCGATTATGGCTACACCTTC. The full variable domain, with the rest looked up from reference TRBV7-2 and TRBJ1-2, is GAGVSQSPSNKVTEKGKDVELRCDPISGHTALYWYRQSLGQGLEFLIYFQGNSAPDKSGLPSDRFSAERTGGSVSTLTIQRTQQEDSAVYLCASSLFTGGDYGYTFGSGTRLTVV.

V and J are TRBV6-1 and TRBJ2-7, with 9 bases that match TRBD2. CDR3 length: 15 residues. V shed 0 bases and J 5 bases; nucleotides not matched to a gene: 5. Germline loops: CDR1 MNHNS, CDR2 SASEGT. The CDR3 region is CASSEASGSSDEQYF. DNA of the CDR3: TGTGCCAGCAGTGAAGCTAGCGGGAGCAGCGACGAGCAGTACTTC.

The V gene is TRBV5-1, the J gene TRBJ1-2, with D perhaps TRBD1 (5 bases). CDR1 and CDR2 (germline): SGHRS, YFSETQ. Between the trimmed V and J ends, which lost 4 bases and 7 bases, there was a span of 20 bases. The CDR3 consists of 15 residues. The CDR3 spells CASSECAGWCLGYTF. In DNA form, the CDR3 reads TGCGCCAGCAGCGAGTGCGCAGGGTGGTGCCTTGGCTACACCTTC.

CDR3 nucleotides: TGTGCCAGCAGCCAAGATTACACCGGGAGAGATCAGCCCCAGCATTTT. It specifies CASSQDYTGRDQPQHF. This chain joins TRBV4-2 and TRBJ1-5; the D is unclear. V was pared by 0 bases and J by 5 bases, with 14 bases between. CDR3 size: 16 residues. Germline CDR1 LGHNA, CDR2 YNFKEQ.

The chain links TRBV7-2 to TRBJ2-7; TRBD2 matches at 10 bases. Germline CDR1 reads SGHTA; CDR2 reads FQGNSA. This CDR3 is 15 amino acids long. J gave up 2 bases and V 5 bases, and 6 bases lay outside the gene matches. The CDR3, as DNA: TGTGCCAGCAGCCCAGTGACTAGCGGGCCCTACGAGCAGTACTTC. Its protein product is CASSPVTSGPYEQYF.

The rearrangement links TRBV7-2 to TRBJ2-5, with a tentative D call TRBD2 (6 bases). The better agreement between TRBJ2-7 and the DNA end casts doubt on the J call. The CDR3 spans 16 residues. Germline CDR1 is SGHTA and CDR2 is FQGNSA. The CDR3 region is CASSLAADGSSYEQYF. CDR3 in DNA: TGTGCCAGCAGCTTAGCGGCGGACGGGAGTTCCTACGAGCAGTACTTC.

V usage is TRBV23-1 and J usage is TRBJ1-5, with TRBD1 matching over 7 bases. TRBV23-1 is given ORF status, its function remaining uncertain. J was trimmed by 4 bases and V by 9 bases; bases with no gene match: 9. CDR3 length: 14 residues. The CDR3 nucleotides are TGCGCCAGATCGACAGGGATGGGGAATCAGCCCCAGCATTTT. Amino acid sequence: CARSTGMGNQPQHF.

The chain joins TRBV6-6 to TRBJ1-3, with D tentatively TRBD1 (6 bases). The germline V and J ends were trimmed by 8 bases and 0 bases, with 8 bases remaining between them. The CDR3 sequence is 13 residues long. CDR1 is MNHNY and CDR2 is SVGAGI in the germline V gene (reference sequence). The CDR3 nucleotides are TGTGCCAGCCAGGGGAACTCTGGAAACACCATATATTTT. It yields the protein CASQGNSGNTIYF.

The V and J genes are TRBV11-2 and TRBJ1-4; D might be TRBD1 (6 bases). The CDR3 is made up of 14 amino acids. Trimming stripped 6 bases from V and 4 bases from J, with 12 bases between. CDR1 and CDR2 (germline): SGHAT, FQNNGV. The chain's CDR3 is CASRLTGGNEKLFF. CDR3 DNA sequence: TGTGCCAGCAGACTGACAGGCGGTAATGAAAAACTGTTTTTT.

This clone was detected a few times. The chain recombines TRBV5-1 with TRBJ1-2; 8 bases match TRBD1. Trimming took 4 bases from V and 4 from J; bases not matched to a gene: 9. The CDR3 loop spans 15 amino acids. The V gene's germline CDR1 is SGHRS and CDR2 YFSETQ. In nucleotides, the CDR3 is TGCGCCAGCAGCCCCGGACAGGGTGTAGTCTATGGCTACACCTTC. Its translation is CASSPGQGVVYGYTF.

The rearrangement links TRBV27 to TRBJ2-7; the match to TRBD1 covers 8 bases. Unmatched junction bases numbered 9, after V lost 1 base and J lost 4 bases. This CDR3 is 16 amino acids long. The germline gives CDR1 MNHEY, CDR2 SMNVEV (reference sequence). The CDR3 nucleotides are TGTGCCAGCAGTTTATATAGGTCAGGGGGCGAGTACGAGCAGTACTTC. As protein: CASSLYRSGGEYEQYF.

The J gene is TRBJ2-3, the V gene TRBV27; maybe TRBD2 (5 bases). From germline, CDR1 is MNHEY and CDR2 SMNVEV (reference sequence). The CDR3 is made up of 13 amino acids. The CDR3 bases are TGTGGCGGACTGGTTCATGAGACAGATACGCAGTATTTT. Its translation: CGGLVHETDTQYF.

The chain is built from TRBV9 and TRBJ2-3; weak D call: TRBD1 (5 bases). This CDR3 spans 15 amino acids. Germline V gene sequence: CDR1 SGDLS, CDR2 YYNGEE. V lost 0 bases to trimming and J lost 1 base, with 9 bases between them. The CDR3 sequence: CASSVGLTGTDTQYF. The CDR3 DNA reads TGTGCCAGCAGCGTAGGACTGACAGGCACAGATACGCAGTATTTT. Full variable domain (missing parts from reference TRBV9 and TRBJ2-3): DSGVTQTPKHLITATGQRVTLRCSPRSGDLSVYWYQQSLDQGLQFLIQYYNGEERAKGNILERFSAQQFPDLHSELNLSSLELGDSALYFCASSVGLTGTDTQYFGPGTRLTVL.

The chain recombines TRBV4-1 with TRBJ1-3, with D uncertain. In germline, CDR1 is MGHRA, CDR2 YSYEKL. The ends were cut back, 4 bases at V and 0 bases at J, with 7 bases in the middle. The CDR3 is made up of 14 amino acids. CDR3 sequence reads: CASSLRFSGNTIYF. CDR3 coding DNA: TGCGCCAGCAGCCTTAGATTCTCTGGAAACACCATATATTTT.

Here the CDR3 reads CASSSTETYEQYF. CDR3 DNA sequence: TGTGCCAGCAGTTCTACAGAAACCTACGAGCAGTACTTC. The chain uses TRBV28 and TRBJ2-7, with D unclear. This CDR3 has 13 residues. The germline gives CDR1 MDHEN, CDR2 SYDVKM. V gave up 4 bases and J gave up 2 bases, with 9 bases separating them.

The chain joins TRBV21-1 to TRBJ2-5; the table's D call, TRBD2, was not checked against the DNA. The tail of the sequence fits TRBJ2-7 better, so the J call may be wrong. TRBV21-1 is assigned pseudogene status. The CDR3 spans 16 residues. CDR3 amino acids: CASSPPRRRGFYEQYF. CDR3 in DNA: TGTGCCAGCAGCCCCCCTAGGAGGCGGGGTTTTTACGAGCAGTACTTC.

V and J are TRBV6-5 and TRBJ2-7, with 9 bases identical to TRBD2. In germline, CDR1 is MNHEY, CDR2 SVGAGI. The CDR3 has 15 residues. The J segment lost 5 bases and the V segment lost 2 bases, leaving 7 bases of the junction unmatched. The CDR3 DNA follows: TGTGCCAGCAGTTACGGGGCGGGAGGGTCCCACGAGCAGTACTTC. It codes for CASSYGAGGSHEQYF.